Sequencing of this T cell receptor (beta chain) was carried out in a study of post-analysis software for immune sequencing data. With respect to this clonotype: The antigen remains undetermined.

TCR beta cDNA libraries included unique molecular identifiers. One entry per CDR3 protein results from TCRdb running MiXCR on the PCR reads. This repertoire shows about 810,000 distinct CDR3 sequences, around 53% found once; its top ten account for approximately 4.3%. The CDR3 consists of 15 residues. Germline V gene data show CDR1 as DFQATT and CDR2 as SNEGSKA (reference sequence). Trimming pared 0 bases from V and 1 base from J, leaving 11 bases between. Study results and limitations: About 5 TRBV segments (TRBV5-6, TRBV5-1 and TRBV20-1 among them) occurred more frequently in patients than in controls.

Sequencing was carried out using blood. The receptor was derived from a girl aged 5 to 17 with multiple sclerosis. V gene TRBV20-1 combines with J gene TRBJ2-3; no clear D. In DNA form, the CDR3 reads TGCAGTGCTAGAGATCCCGGGCTTGGCACAGATACGCAGTATTTT. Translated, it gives CSARDPGLGTDTQYF.